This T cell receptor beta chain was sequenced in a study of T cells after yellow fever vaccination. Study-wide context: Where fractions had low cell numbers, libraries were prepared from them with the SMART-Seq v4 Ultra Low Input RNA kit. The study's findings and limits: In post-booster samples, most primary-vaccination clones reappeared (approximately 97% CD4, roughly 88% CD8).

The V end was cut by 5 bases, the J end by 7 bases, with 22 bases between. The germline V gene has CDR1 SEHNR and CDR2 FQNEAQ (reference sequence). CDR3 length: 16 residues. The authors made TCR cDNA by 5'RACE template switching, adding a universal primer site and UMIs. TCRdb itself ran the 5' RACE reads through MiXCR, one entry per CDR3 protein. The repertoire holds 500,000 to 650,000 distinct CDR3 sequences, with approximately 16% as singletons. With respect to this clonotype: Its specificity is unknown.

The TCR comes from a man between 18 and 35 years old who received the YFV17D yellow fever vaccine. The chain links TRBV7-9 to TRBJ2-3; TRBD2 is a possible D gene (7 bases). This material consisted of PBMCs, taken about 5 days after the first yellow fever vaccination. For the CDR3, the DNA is TGTGCCAGCAGCCCAGTAGGGGGGGGGCTTACGAATACGCAGTATTTT. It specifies CASSPVGGGLTNTQYF.